This T cell receptor beta chain appears in the sequencing data of a study of cytomegalovirus exposure and HLA in healthy donors. The primer mix had 60 Vbeta and 13 Jbeta primers. TCRdb keeps only in-frame clones here, not all; method: immunoSEQ multiplex PCR. The sample consists of around 150,000 clones, about 77% of them appearing once. The TCR comes from a woman between 35 and 50 years old in good health and CMV-seropositive. The sample was PBMCs.

For the CDR3, the DNA is TGTGCCAGCGCAAAGACAGGGGGCGCGACCGAGCAGTACTTC. It encodes CASAKTGGATEQYF. This rearrangement joins TRBV2 to TRBJ2-7, with 10 bases that match TRBD1. The CDR3 totals 14 residues. V shed 8 bases, J shed 6 bases, and the junction held 10 bases outside the gene matches. Germline loops: CDR1 SNHLY, CDR2 FYNNEI.